This T cell receptor beta chain was observed in a study of vaccination and CD4 T cells after COVID-19. Treatment given: approximately nine-day PBMC culture with coronavirus spike peptide pools or control peptides (ViraFEST assay). Only a few counts were recorded for this clonotype. The antigen remains undetermined. Germline CDR1 is DFQATT and CDR2 is SNEGSKA (reference sequence). This CDR3 comprises 14 residues. Trimming pared 0 bases from V and 1 base from J, leaving 9 bases between. Cultured CD4+ T-cell DNA underwent Oncomine TCR Beta short-read sequencing. TCRdb redid the calling of the PCR reads with MiXCR, one entry per CDR3 protein. The sample contains some 13,000 distinct CDR3 sequences, 25% to 30% of which appear only once.

The genes are TRBV20-1 and TRBJ1-1; D is uncertain. The specimen sequenced was CD4+ T cells from blood, cultured in vitro. This TCR derives from a human donor who had recovered from COVID-19. The CDR3 DNA reads as TGCAGTGCTAGAGATCGTCTGAAGAACACTGAAGCTTTCTTT. Protein sequence: CSARDRLKNTEAFF.